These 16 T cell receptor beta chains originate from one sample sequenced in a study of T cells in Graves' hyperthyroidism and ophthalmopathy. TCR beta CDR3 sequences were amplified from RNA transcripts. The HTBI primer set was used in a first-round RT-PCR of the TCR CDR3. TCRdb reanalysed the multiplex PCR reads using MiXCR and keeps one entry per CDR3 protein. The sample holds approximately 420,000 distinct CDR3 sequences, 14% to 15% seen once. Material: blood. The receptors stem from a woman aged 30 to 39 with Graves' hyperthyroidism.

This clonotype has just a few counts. In DNA form, the CDR3 reads TGTGCCAGCTCACCACTGGGGACAGGGAGCGAGCAGTACTTC. Encoded protein: CASSPLGTGSEQYF. The V call is TRBV18, the J call TRBJ2-7; 9 nucleotides agree with TRBD1. The germline CDR1 and CDR2 sequences are KGHSH and LQKENI. The CDR3 length is 14 residues. J gave up 6 bases and V 1 base, and 4 bases lay outside the gene matches. The full variable domain, its missing parts supplied by reference TRBV18 and TRBJ2-7, is NAGVMQNPRHLVRRRGQEARLRCSPMKGHSHVYWYRQLPEEGLKFMVYLQKENIIDESGMPKERFSAEFPKEGPSILRIQQVVRGDSAAYFCASSPLGTGSEQYFGPGTRLTVT.

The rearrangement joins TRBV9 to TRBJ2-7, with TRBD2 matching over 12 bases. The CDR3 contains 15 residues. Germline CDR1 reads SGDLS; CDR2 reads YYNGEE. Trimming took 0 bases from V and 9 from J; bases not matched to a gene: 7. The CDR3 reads CASSVGTSGAGVQYF. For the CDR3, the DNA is TGTGCCAGCAGCGTAGGGACTAGCGGGGCTGGCGTGCAGTACTTC.

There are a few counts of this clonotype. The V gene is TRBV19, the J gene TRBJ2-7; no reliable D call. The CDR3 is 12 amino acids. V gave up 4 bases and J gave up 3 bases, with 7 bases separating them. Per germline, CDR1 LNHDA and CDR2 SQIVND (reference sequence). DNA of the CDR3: TGTGCCAGTAGTAGAGACGGCTACGAGCAGTACTTC. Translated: CASSRDGYEQYF. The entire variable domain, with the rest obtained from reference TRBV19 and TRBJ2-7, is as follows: DGGITQSPKYLFRKEGQNVTLSCEQNLNHDAMYWYRQDPGQGLRLIYYSQIVNDFQKGDIAEGYSVSREKKESFPLTVTSAQKNPTAFYLCASSRDGYEQYFGPGTRLTVT.

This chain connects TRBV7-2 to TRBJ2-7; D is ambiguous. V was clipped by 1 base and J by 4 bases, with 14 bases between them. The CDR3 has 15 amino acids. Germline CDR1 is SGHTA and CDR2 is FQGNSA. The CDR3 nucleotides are TGTGCCAGCAGCTTAGTAGGTCATGGGGATTACGAGCAGTACTTC. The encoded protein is CASSLVGHGDYEQYF.

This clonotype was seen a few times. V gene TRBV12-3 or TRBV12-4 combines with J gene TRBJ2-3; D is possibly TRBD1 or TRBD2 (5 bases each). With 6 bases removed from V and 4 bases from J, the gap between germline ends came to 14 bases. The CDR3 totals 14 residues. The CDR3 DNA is TGTGCCAGCAGGGACTTTATAGGGGCAGATACGCAGTATTTT. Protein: CASRDFIGADTQYF.

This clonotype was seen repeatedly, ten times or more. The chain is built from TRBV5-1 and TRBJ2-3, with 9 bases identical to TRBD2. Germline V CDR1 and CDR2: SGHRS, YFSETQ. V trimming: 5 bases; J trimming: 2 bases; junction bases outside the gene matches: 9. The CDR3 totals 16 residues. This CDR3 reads CASSAAGGLNTDTQYF. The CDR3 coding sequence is TGCGCCAGCAGTGCCGCGGGAGGGCTCAACACAGATACGCAGTATTTT.

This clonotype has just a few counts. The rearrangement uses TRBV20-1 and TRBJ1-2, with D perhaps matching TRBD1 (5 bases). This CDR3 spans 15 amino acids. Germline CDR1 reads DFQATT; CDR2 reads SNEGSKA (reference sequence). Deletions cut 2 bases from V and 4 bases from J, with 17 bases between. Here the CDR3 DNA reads TGCAGTGCTAGATCCCGGGGAGTGGGACCCTATGGCTACACCTTC. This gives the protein CSARSRGVGPYGYTF.

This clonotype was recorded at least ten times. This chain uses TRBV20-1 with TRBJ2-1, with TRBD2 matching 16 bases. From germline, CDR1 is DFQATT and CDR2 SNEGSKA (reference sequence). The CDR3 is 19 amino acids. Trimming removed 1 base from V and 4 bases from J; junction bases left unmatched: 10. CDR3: CSARVTGTSGRVGYNEQFF. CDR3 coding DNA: TGCAGTGCTAGAGTTACCGGGACTAGCGGGAGGGTTGGGTACAATGAGCAGTTCTTC.

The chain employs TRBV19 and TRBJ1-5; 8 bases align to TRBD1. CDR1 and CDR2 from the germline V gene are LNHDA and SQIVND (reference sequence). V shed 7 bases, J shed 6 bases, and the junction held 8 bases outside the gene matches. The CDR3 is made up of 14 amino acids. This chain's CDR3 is CASNQGALGQPQHF. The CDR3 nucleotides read TGTGCCAGTAATCAGGGGGCTTTAGGTCAGCCCCAGCATTTT.

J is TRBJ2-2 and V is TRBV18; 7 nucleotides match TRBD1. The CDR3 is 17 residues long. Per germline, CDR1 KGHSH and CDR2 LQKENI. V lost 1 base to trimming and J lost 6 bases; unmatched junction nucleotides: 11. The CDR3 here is CASSPQARGQKAGELFF. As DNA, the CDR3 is TGTGCCAGCTCACCACAGGCTAGGGGACAGAAGGCCGGGGAGCTGTTTTTT.

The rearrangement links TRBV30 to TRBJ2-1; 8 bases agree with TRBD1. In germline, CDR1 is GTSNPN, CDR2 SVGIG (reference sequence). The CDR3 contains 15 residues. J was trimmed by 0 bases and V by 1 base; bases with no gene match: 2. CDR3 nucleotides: TGTGCCTGGAGTGGGACAGGGAGCTCCTACAATGAGCAGTTCTTC. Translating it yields CAWSGTGSSYNEQFF.

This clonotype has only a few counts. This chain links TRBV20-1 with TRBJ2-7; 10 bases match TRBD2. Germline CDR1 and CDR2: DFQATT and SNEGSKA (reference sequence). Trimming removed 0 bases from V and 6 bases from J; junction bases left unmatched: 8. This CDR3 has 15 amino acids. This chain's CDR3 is CSARDTSGIFAEQYF. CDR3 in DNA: TGCAGTGCTAGAGATACTAGCGGGATTTTCGCCGAGCAGTACTTC.

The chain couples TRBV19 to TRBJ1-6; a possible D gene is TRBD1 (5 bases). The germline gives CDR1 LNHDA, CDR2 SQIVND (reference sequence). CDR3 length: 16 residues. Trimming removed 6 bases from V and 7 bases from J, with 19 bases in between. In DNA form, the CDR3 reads TGTGCCAGTAGAGAGAGATACAGGCGCCCGAATTCACCCCTCCACTTT. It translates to CASRERYRRPNSPLHF.

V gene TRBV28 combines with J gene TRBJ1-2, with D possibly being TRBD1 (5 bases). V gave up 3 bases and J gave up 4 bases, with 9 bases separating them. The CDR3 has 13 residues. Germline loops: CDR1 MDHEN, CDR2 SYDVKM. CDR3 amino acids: CASSFTDSYGYTF. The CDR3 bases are TGTGCCAGCAGTTTCACAGACAGCTATGGCTACACCTTC.

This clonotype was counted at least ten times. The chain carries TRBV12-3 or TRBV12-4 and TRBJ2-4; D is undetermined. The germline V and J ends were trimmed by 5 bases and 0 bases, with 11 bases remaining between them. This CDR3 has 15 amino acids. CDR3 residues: CASSPNILAKNIQYF. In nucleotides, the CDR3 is TGTGCCAGCAGTCCGAACATTCTAGCCAAAAACATTCAGTACTTC.

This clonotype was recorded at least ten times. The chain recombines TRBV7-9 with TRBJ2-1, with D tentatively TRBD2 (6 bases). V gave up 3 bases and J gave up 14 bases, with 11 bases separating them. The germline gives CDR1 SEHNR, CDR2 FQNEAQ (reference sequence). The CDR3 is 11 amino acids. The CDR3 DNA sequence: TGTGCCAGCAGCTTCGGGGGAGGCGAGTTCTTC. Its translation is CASSFGGGEFF.